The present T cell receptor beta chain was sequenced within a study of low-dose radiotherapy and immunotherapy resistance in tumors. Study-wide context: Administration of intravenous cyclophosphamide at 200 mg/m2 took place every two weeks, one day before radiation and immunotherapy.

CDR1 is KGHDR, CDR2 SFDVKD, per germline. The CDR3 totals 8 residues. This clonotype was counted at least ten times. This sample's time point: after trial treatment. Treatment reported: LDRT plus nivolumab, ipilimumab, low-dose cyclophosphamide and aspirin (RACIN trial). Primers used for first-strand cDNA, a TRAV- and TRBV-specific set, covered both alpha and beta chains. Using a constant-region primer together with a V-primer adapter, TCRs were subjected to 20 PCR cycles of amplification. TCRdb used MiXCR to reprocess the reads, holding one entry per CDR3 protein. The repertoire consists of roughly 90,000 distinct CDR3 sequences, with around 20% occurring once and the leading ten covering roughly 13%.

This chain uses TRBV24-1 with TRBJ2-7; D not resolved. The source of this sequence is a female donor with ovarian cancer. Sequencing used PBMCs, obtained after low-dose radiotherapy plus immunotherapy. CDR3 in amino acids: CPQTEQYF. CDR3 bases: TGTCCCCAGACCGAGCAGTACTTC.